A selection of T cell receptor beta chains follows, all from one sample in a study of persistence of HIV-infected CD4 T cells. No antigen has been identified for these receptors. TCRdb keeps only in-frame clones here, not all; method: immunoSEQ multiplex PCR. The top ten hold 5% to 6.5% of the sample, which has 35,000 to 45,000 clones, approximately 81% seen once. The source material was cultured CD4+ T cells from PBMCs, sampled from a patient who received antiretroviral therapy. The receptor source for this set is an adult with HIV. The donor label of this sample is uncertain. Each CDR3 is given with its conserved first and last residue. A D gene is named only where the DNA matches it firmly. Size tells how often a clone was seen (once, few, many) or the class of an expanded clone, and some rows leave it out.

-	TRBD1	TRBV10-1	TRBJ1-4	TGCGCCAGCAGGACGGCCCCGGGACAGGGACTTGAAAAACTGTTTTTT	CASRTAPGQGLEKLFF
-	-	TRBV18	TRBJ1-5	TGTGCCAGCTCACCCACTAGACAGGTTAGCAATCAGCCCCAGCATTTT	CASSPTRQVSNQPQHF
-	-	TRBV7-9	TRBJ1-1	TGTGCCAGCACCATGGGGGGTGGGGTCCACACTGAAGCTTTCTTT	CASTMGGGVHTEAFF
few	TRBD1	TRBV19	TRBJ2-4	TGTGCCAGTAGTATAGGTCCTCAACTGCCGGGACAGGGGATGCTAGCCAAAAACATTCAGTACTTC	CASSIGPQLPGQGMLAKNIQYF
-	-	TRBV9	TRBJ1-3	TGTGCCAGCAGCTCCCAGGCCCTTGGAAACACCATATATTTT	CASSSQALGNTIYF
-	-	TRBV5-1	TRBJ1-4	TGCGCCAGCAGCCCCCGGGCCTCTGATGAAAAACTGTTTTTT	CASSPRASDEKLFF
-	TRBD1	TRBV5-1	TRBJ1-3	TGCGCCAGCAGACATGACAGGGCTGACTCTGGAAACACCATATATTTT	CASRHDRADSGNTIYF
-	-	TRBV10-1	TRBJ2-7	TGCGCCAGCAGTGACGGGGGTCGCTACGAGCAGTACTTC	CASSDGGRYEQYF
few	-	TRBV10-3	TRBJ1-3	TGTGCCATCAGTGAACCCAGGTCTGGAAACACCATATATTTT	CAISEPRSGNTIYF
-	-	TRBV5-1	TRBJ1-4	TGCGCCAGCAGCTTGGCCGTAGGCAGCTATAATGAAAAACTGTTTTTT	CASSLAVGSYNEKLFF
-	TRBD2	TRBV28	TRBJ2-7	TGTGCCAGCACCGCGGGGGGTCCCTCCTACGAGCAGTACTTC	CASTAGGPSYEQYF
once	-	TRBV18	TRBJ2-3	TGTGCCAGCGTATCAGGCCTTTTTCGGACCACAGATACGCAGTATTTT	CASVSGLFRTTDTQYF
-	-	TRBV7-9	TRBJ1-6	TGTGCCAGCCGGATCGGGGGGGCTGGGCAAAATTCACCCCTCCACTTT	CASRIGGAGQNSPLHF
-	TRBD1	TRBV19	TRBJ1-4	TGTGCCAGTACAGACAGGGCAACTAATGAAAAACTGTTTTTT	CASTDRATNEKLFF
-	TRBD1	TRBV18	TRBJ2-2	TGTGCCAGCTCACCATACGGGACAGGGGACACCGGGGAGCTGTTTTTT	CASSPYGTGDTGELFF